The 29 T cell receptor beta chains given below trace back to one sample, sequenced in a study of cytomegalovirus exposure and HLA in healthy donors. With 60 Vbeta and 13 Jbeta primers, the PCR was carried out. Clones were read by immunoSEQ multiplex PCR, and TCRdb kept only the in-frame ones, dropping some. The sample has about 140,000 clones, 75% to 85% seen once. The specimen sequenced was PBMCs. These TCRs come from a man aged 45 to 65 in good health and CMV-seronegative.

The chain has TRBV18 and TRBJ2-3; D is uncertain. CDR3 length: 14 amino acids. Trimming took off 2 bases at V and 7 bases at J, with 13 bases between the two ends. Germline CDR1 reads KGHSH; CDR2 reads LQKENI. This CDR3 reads CASSPARSRYTQYF. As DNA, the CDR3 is TGTGCCAGCTCACCAGCAAGGAGTAGATATACGCAGTATTTT.

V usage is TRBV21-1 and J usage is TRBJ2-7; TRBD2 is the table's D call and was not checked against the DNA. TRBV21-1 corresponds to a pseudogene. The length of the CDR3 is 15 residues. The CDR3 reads CASSKESPGEDEQYF. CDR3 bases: TGTGCCAGCAGCAAAGAATCTCCGGGAGAAGACGAGCAGTACTTC.

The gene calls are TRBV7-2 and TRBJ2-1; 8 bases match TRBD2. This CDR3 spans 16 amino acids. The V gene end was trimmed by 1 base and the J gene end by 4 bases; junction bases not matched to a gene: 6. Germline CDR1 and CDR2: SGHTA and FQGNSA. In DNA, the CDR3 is TGTGCCAGCAGCTTAGTATGGCGGGGGGTGTACAATGAGCAGTTCTTC. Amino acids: CASSLVWRGVYNEQFF.

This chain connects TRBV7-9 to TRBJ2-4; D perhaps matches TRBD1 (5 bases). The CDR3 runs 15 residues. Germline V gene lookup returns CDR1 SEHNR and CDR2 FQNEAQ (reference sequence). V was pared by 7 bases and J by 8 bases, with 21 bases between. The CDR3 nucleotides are TGTGCCAGCACCCCACCTACGGCAACCAGGGACATTCAGTACTTC. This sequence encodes CASTPPTATRDIQYF.

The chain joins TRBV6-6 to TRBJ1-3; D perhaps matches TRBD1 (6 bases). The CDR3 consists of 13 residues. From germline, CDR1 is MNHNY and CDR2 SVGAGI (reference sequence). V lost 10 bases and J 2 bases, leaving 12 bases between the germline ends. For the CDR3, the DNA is TGTGCCACCCAGGGGAGTCCTGGAAACACCATATATTTT. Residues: CATQGSPGNTIYF.

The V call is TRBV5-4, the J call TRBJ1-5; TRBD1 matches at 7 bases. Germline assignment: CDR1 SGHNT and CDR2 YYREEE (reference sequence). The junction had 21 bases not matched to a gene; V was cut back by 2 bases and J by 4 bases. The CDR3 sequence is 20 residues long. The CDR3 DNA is TGTGCCAGCAGCTTTGTTAACCCTCCGGACAGGTATTTTTGGAATCAGCCCCAGCATTTT. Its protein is CASSFVNPPDRYFWNQPQHF.

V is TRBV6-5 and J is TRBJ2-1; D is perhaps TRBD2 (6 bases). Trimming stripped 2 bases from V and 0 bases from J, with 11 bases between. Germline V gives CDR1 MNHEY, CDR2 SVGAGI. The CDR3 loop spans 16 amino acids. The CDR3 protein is CASSYEGGRSYNEQFF. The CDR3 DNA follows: TGTGCCAGCAGTTACGAGGGAGGTCGCTCCTACAATGAGCAGTTCTTC.

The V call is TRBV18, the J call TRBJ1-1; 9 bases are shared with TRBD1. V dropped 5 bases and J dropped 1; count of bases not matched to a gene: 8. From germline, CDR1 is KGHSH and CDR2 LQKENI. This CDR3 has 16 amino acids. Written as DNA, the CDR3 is TGTGCCAGCTCAGCCCTTCCGGGACAGGGGAACACTGAAGCTTTCTTT. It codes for CASSALPGQGNTEAFF.

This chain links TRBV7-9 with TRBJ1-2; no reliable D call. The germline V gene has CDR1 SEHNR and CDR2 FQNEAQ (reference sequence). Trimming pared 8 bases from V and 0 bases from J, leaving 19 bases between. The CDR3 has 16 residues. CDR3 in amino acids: CASGNIGETANYGYTF. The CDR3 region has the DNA TGTGCCAGCGGCAATATTGGTGAAACCGCTAACTATGGCTACACCTTC.

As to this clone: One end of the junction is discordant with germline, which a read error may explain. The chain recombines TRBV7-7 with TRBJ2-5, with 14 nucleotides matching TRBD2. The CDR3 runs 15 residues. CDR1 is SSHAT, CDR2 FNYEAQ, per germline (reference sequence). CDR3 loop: CASSPGLAGEETQYF. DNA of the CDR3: TGTGCTAGCAGCCCGGGACTAGCGGGAGAAGAGACCCAGTACTTC.

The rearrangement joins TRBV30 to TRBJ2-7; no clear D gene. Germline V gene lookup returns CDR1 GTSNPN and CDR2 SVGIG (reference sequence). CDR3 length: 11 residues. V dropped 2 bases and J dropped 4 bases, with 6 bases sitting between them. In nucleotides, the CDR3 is TGTGCCTGGAGTCTCCAGTACGAGCAGTACTTC. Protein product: CAWSLQYEQYF.

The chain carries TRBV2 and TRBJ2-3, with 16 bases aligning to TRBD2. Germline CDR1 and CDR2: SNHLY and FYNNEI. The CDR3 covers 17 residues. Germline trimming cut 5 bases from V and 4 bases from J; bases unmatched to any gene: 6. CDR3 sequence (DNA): TGTGCCAGCAGTCCGGGACTAGCGGGAGGGTTTGCAGATACGCAGTATTTT. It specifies CASSPGLAGGFADTQYF. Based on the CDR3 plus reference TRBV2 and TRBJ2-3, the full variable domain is EPEVTQTPSHQVTQMGQEVILRCVPISNHLYFYWYRQILGQKVEFLVSFYNNEISEKSEIFDDQFSVERPDGSNFTLKIRSTKLEDSAMYFCASSPGLAGGFADTQYFGPGTRLTVL.

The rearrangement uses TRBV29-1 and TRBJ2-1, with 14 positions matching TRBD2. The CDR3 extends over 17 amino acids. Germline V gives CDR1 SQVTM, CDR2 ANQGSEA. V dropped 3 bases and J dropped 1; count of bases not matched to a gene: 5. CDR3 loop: CSVEGLAGEGSYNEQFF. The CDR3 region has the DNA TGCAGCGTTGAGGGACTAGCGGGAGAGGGGTCCTACAATGAGCAGTTCTTC.

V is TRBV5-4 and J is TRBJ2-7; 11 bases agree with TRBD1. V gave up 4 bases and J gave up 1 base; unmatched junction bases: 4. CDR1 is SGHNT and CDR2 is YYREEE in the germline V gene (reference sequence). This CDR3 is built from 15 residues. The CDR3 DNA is TGTGCCAGCAGCGTCCGGGACAGGGGGTCCTACGAGCAGTACTTC. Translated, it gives CASSVRDRGSYEQYF.

This CDR3 reads CASSIQGFSGNTIYF. In DNA, the CDR3 is TGTGCCAGTAGTATACAGGGCTTCTCTGGAAACACCATATATTTT. The chain uses TRBV19 and TRBJ1-3; a weak D match, TRBD1 (5 bases). Per the germline V gene, CDR1 is LNHDA and CDR2 is SQIVND (reference sequence). This CDR3 spans 15 amino acids. The germline V and J ends were trimmed by 2 bases and 0 bases, with 8 bases remaining between them.

CDR3 in amino acids: CASRSNAGGGGYTF. CDR3 sequence (DNA): TGCGCCAGCAGATCGAATGCAGGGGGCGGTGGCTACACCTTC. This chain uses TRBV5-1 with TRBJ1-2; 8 bases align to TRBD1. The CDR3 is 14 residues long. The V gene's germline CDR1 is SGHRS and CDR2 YFSETQ. Trimming removed 5 bases from V and 7 bases from J; junction bases left unmatched: 10.

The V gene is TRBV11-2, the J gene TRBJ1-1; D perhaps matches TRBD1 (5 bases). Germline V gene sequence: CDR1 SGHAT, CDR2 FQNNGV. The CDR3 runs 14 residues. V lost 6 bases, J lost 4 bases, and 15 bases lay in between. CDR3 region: CASSVDNGRTEAFF. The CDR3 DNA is TGTGCCAGCAGTGTGGACAATGGGCGCACTGAAGCTTTCTTT.

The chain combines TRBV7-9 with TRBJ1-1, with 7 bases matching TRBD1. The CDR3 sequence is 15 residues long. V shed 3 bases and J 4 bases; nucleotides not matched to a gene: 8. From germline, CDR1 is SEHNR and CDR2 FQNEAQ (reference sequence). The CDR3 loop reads CASSLDMTGPTEAFF. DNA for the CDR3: TGTGCCAGCAGCTTGGACATGACAGGGCCCACTGAAGCTTTCTTT.

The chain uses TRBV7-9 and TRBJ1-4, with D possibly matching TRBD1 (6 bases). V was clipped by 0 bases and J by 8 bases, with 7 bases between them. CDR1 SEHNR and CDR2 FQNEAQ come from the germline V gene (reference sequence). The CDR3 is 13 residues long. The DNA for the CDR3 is TGTGCCAGCAGCTTAGCGGGACACGAAAAACTGTTTTTT. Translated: CASSLAGHEKLFF.

CDR3: CASSSGTANTEAFF. The CDR3 DNA reads TGTGCCAGCAGCTCAGGGACAGCGAACACTGAAGCTTTCTTT. This chain uses TRBV11-3 with TRBJ1-1; TRBD1 aligns across 7 bases. The trim removed 4 bases at V and 1 base at J, leaving 3 bases unmatched. Per the germline V gene, CDR1 is SGHNT and CDR2 is YENEEA. The CDR3 length is 14 residues.

The CDR3 loop reads CASSLGQGNHNEQFF. The CDR3 nucleotides read TGTGCCAGCAGCCTCGGACAGGGTAACCACAATGAGCAGTTCTTC. The chain uses TRBV5-4 and TRBJ2-1; the match to TRBD1 covers 8 bases. Germline-derived CDR1 and CDR2 are SGHNT and YYREEE (reference sequence). The CDR3 has 15 amino acids. V dropped 4 bases and J dropped 5; count of bases not matched to a gene: 8.

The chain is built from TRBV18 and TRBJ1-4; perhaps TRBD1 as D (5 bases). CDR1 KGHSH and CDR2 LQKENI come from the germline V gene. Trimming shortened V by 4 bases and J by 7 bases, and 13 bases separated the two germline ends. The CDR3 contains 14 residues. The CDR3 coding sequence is TGTGCCAGCTCACAGGCAGGGATACGTGAAAAACTGTTTTTT. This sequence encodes CASSQAGIREKLFF.

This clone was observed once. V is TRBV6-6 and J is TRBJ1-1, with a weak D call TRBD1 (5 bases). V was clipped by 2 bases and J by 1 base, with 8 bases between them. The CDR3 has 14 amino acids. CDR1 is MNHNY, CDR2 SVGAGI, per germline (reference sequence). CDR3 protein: CASSYRGANTEAFF. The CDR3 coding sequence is TGTGCCAGCAGTTACAGGGGTGCGAACACTGAAGCTTTCTTT.

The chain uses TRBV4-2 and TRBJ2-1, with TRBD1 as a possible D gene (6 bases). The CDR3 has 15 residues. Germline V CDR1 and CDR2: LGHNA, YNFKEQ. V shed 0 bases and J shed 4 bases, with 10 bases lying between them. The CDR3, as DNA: TGTGCCAGCAGCCAAGATGGGCAGGGGTACAATGAGCAGTTCTTC. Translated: CASSQDGQGYNEQFF.

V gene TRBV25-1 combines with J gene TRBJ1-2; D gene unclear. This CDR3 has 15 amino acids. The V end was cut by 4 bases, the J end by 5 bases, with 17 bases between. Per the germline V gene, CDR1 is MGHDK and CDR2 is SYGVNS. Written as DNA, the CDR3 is TGTGCCAGCAGTGTGGGGAGGGCGGCCGATTATGGCTACACCTTC. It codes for CASSVGRAADYGYTF.

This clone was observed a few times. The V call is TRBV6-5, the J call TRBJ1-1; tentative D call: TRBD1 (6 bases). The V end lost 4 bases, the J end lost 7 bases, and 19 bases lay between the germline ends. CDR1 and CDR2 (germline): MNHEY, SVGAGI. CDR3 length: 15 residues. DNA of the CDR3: TGTGCCAGCAGTTCCAAGACAGGCGCCACGTTTGAAGCTTTCTTT. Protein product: CASSSKTGATFEAFF.

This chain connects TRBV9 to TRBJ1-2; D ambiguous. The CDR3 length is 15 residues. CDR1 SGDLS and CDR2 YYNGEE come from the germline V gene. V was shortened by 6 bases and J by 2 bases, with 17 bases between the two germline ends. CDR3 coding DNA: TGTGCCAGCAACGCTGGCGGCGCTCACAACTATGGCTACACCTTC. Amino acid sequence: CASNAGGAHNYGYTF.

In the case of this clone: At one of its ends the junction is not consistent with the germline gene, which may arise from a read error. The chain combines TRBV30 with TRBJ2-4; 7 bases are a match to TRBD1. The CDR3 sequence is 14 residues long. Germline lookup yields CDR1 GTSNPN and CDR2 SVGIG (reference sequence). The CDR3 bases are TGTGCCTGGAGAGCTACAGGGGACGGAAACATTCCGTACTTC. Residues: CAWRATGDGNIPYF.

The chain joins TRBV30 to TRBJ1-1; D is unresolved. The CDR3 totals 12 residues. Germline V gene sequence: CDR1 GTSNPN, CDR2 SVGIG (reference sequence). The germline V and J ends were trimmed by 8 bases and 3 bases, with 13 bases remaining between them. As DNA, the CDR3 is TGTGCCGCCAAGATGAGAGACACTGAAGCTTTCTTT. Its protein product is CAAKMRDTEAFF.